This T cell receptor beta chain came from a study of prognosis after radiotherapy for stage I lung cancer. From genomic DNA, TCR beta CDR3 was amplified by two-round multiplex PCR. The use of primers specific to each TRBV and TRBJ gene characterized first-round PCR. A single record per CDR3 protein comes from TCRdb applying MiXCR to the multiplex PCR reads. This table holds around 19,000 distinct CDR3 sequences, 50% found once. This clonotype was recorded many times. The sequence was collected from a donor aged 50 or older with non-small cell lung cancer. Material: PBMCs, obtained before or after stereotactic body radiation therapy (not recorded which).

The CDR3 loop is CASSFRSSGRTLSYEQYF. The CDR3 DNA sequence: TGTGCCAGCAGCTTTCGATCTAGCGGGAGGACCCTCTCCTACGAGCAGTACTTC. The chain employs TRBV11-3 and TRBJ2-7; TRBD2 matches 11 bases. J lost 0 bases, V lost 3 bases, and 10 bases had no gene match. CDR1 is SGHNT, CDR2 YENEEA, per germline. The CDR3 extends over 18 amino acids.